This entry is about one T cell receptor beta chain. No cognate antigen has been identified for it. Given a much more abundant clone one base away, this may be a read error. This record comes from a study of blood T cells in healthy people across ages (dated by TCRdb to between 2015 and 2016). Some background on the complete study: Template switching captured roughly one uniquely barcoded TCR beta cDNA molecule per two T cells in model experiments. Using deep sequencing normalized with unique cDNA molecular identifiers, the study measured how TCR beta repertoire diversity changes with age. The donors were split into four age groups: young (average around 15 years), middle-aged (around 37), aged (roughly 65) and long-lived (approximately 80). To avoid experimental bias, donors of different ages were spread randomly across the sequencing lanes. Two additional independent replicas of 1 million unique cDNA reads from the same blood draw were analyzed for two donors (one aged 18 to 30 and one aged 80 or older).

On the study overall, not on this receptor specifically: Because donor CMV infection status was unknown, age-related changes in expanded clonotypes were potentially confounded. Bulk unsorted PBMC profiling prevented conclusive comparison of naive and antigen-experienced compartments. A strong correlation was found between observed TCR beta diversity and the percentage of naive T cells measured by flow cytometry. Compared with the aged group, the long-lived group had more naive CD4+ T cells, fewer expanded clones and increased TCR diversity, a pattern suggesting age selection. Estimates of total diversity based on one million sequenced T cells were considered lower bounds and underestimates. As age increased, observed TCR beta diversity per million T cells dropped in a roughly linear way, and a significant reduction was already evident by age 40.

The library was built by means of 5' RACE. Sequenced using an Illumina HiSeq 2500. A second about 7 to 11 cycle PCR used a sample-barcoded 5' primer and a J-beta primer mix. Each TCR beta cDNA molecule received a unique molecular identifier from a template-switch 5' adaptor carrying 12 random nucleotides. Each sample yielded at least 3 million CDR3-containing paired-end reads. First-strand cDNA synthesis was performed from all RNA using the Mint cDNA synthesis kit, with priming by a TRBC-specific oligonucleotide. Following uracil-DNA glycosylase treatment, all cDNA underwent a first 18-cycle PCR with the universal primers M1SS and BC2_uni_R. Turning to the authors' computational methods: Each sample was normalized by randomly selecting 1 million high-quality reads, each carrying a distinct molecular identifier. Reads with shared molecular identifiers were discarded instead of being binned into consensus sequences. MiTCR, with a Q25 quality threshold and the strictest error-elimination algorithm, was used for CDR3 identification, clonotype clustering and error correction. A nonparametric unseen species model with Euler transformation was used to estimate a lower bound on total TCR beta diversity. TCRdb trimmed public reads at Q25 via fastp, called clones via MiXCR and kept in-frame beta chains. Here each entry gathers all rows of one CDR3 protein and keeps the most common genes and DNA. TCRdb's processing, not the authors', yielded these V and J calls. Here the sample has hundreds of thousands of distinct CDR3 sequences; approximately 29% occur a single time. The ten largest clonotypes hold approximately 15% of the sample.

Systemically healthy Caucasian individuals from Russia, approximately 39 in total and aged about 6 to 100 years, were included as donors. Approximately 9.3 milliliters of peripheral blood were drawn from each donor into EDTA-treated Vacutainer tubes. Ficoll-Paque density-gradient centrifugation was used to isolate PBMCs, with at least 6 million per sample. Trizol reagent was used to extract total RNA from the PBMCs, yielding at least 5 micrograms per sample. For every donor, flow cytometry on a PBMC aliquot measured the percentage of naive CD45RAhigh/CD27high T cells. Via the germline V gene, CDR1 is WSHSY and CDR2 SAAADI. The CDR3 covers 11 residues, taking in both the cysteine and the phenylalanine. Just CDR3 DNA is preserved here, 33 bases in frame from base 1.

This clonotype was sampled from a woman of 80 years or more in good health. Donor details come from another sample of the same person, matched by shared clones. Sequencing used blood. This sequence uses TRBV10-2 and TRBJ2-5, with the D gene not confidently named. The CDR3 region has the sequence CVSSESKTQYF. The DNA sequence is given as TGCGTCAGCAGTGAGTCGAAAACCCAGTACTTC.